This T cell receptor (beta chain) was obtained from a study of blood T cell repertoires in COVID-19. Study as a whole: Sites across the United States, Italy and Spain contributed samples from acute and convalescent COVID-19. The analysed material was cDNA or gDNA that came from T cells, B-cell-depleted T cells, or PBMCs.

The germline V gene has CDR1 DFQATT and CDR2 SNEGSKA (reference sequence). V lost 3 bases to trimming and J lost 4 bases, with 12 bases between them. CDR3 length: 13 amino acids. This clone was seen a few times. The authors' processing: Scientists estimated how many nucleated cells there were by amplifying reference gene primers. Method: immunoSEQ multiplex PCR; TCRdb's copy keeps in-frame clones and lacks some. V and J calls and clone size are those listed in that table; D and trimming were worked out from the DNA. In the table there are a few hundred thousand clones, 82% of which are singletons. The sequencing input was peripheral blood. The chain employs TRBV20-1 and TRBJ1-1; maybe TRBD1 (6 bases). This receptor was obtained from a woman aged 18 to 35 with acute or convalescent COVID-19. In nucleotides, the CDR3 is TGCAGTGCTAGTCGGACAGATGCCACTGAAGCTTTCTTT. Amino acids: CSASRTDATEAFF.